The sequence of this TCR beta chain was determined in a study of human T cells and chemical hapten exposure. About the research overall: Women made up most patients, who had alopecia areata, totalis or universalis. Study-wide points: Expanded TCR counts at PT1 were positively correlated with the patch test score.

Time point denoted: patch test 2, 6 weeks after DPC sensitization. Sample treatment: therapeutic diphenylcyclopropenone sensitization with weekly scalp DPC. It was unfractionated whole blood from which total RNA was extracted. How the authors handled the data: Sequenced samples showed a median of approximately 100,000 TCRs each, with counts running from about 22,000 to 700,000. TCRdb itself ran the RACE reads through MiXCR, one entry per CDR3 protein. These V and J calls rely on TCRdb rather than the paper's analysis. The sample yields approximately 84,000 distinct CDR3 sequences, about 9.9% seen once. The germline V gene encodes CDR1 ENHRY and CDR2 SYGVKD. The CDR3 loop spans 12 amino acids. V was clipped by 8 bases and J by 6 bases, with 10 bases between them. A word on this clonotype: Antigen: not known.

V usage is TRBV10-3 and J usage is TRBJ2-2; tentatively, D is TRBD2 (6 bases). The sample was whole blood, taken in connection with sensitization to the hapten diphenylcyclopropenone (DPC). This clonotype originated in a man aged 18 to 29 with alopecia areata. Some clones in this sample may be carry-over from other donors' samples. The CDR3 DNA follows: TGTGCCATCTCCAGGGAGGCCGGGGAGCTGTTTTTT. This sequence encodes CAISREAGELFF.